The rows below give T cell receptor beta chains drawn from one sample of a study of spatial heterogeneity in lung cancer. Each CDR3 protein gets one entry after TCRdb re-called the 5' RACE reads with MiXCR. Of around 100,000 distinct CDR3 sequences listed, 3.5% to 5% are singletons. The material sequenced was lung tumor tissue, taken at surgery. All receptors derive from a male donor with early-stage non-small cell lung cancer. Both conserved end residues are part of each CDR3. Each record gives: D gene, J gene, clone size, CDR3 length, V gene, CDR3 protein, CDR3 DNA. A D gene is named only where the DNA matches it firmly. The size of a clone is reported for some rows only, either as once, few or many, or as a class for expanded clones.

>TRBD2|TRBJ2-3|NA|18|TRBV6-6
CASSYPSSGGTNSDTQYF
TGTGCCAGCAGTTACCCCTCTAGCGGGGGCACTAATTCAGATACGCAGTATTTT
>NA|TRBJ1-1|many|13|TRBV6-1
CASSERHYTEAFF
TGTGCCAGCAGTGAAAGACATTACACTGAAGCTTTCTTT
>NA|TRBJ2-1|many|15|TRBV28
CASSPPGGVGNEQFF
TGTGCCAGCAGTCCGCCGGGCGGGGTGGGGAATGAGCAGTTCTTC
>TRBD1|TRBJ2-2|many|11|TRBV10-3
CAIQGAGELFF
TGTGCCATCCAGGGGGCCGGGGAGCTGTTTTTT
>TRBD1|TRBJ1-2|many|15|TRBV28
CASSYRDRLYYGYTF
TGTGCCAGCAGTTACCGGGACAGACTTTACTATGGCTACACCTTC
>NA|TRBJ2-5|many|13|TRBV4-2
CASSHDGKETQYF
TGTGCCAGCAGCCACGACGGGAAAGAGACCCAGTACTTC
>NA|TRBJ2-7|NA|16|TRBV28
CASSFSGVRGTYEQYF
TGTGCCAGCAGTTTCTCAGGCGTCAGGGGAACCTACGAGCAGTACTTC
>NA|TRBJ1-5|many|15|TRBV5-5
CASSFVANREQPQHF
TGTGCCAGCAGCTTCGTGGCGAACAGGGAGCAGCCCCAGCATTTT
>NA|TRBJ2-5|many|14|TRBV28
CASRNGGLQETQYF
TGTGCCAGCAGAAACGGGGGACTCCAAGAGACCCAGTACTTC
>NA|TRBJ2-1|many|13|TRBV6-5
CASSRTEYNEQFF
TGTGCCAGCAGCCGCACCGAGTACAATGAGCAGTTCTTC
>TRBD1|TRBJ2-3|many|18|TRBV9
CASSVEGGRTGSTDTQYF
TGTGCCAGCAGCGTAGAGGGGGGACGGACAGGGAGCACAGATACGCAGTATTTT
>TRBD2|TRBJ2-3|many|18|TRBV7-9
CASSSRLAGGAGTNTQYF
TGTGCCAGCAGCTCAAGACTAGCGGGAGGGGCCGGGACGAATACGCAGTATTTT
>NA|TRBJ2-1|many|14|TRBV28
CASSPSSGSNEQFF
TGTGCCAGCAGTCCGTCCTCCGGGAGCAATGAGCAGTTCTTC
>NA|TRBJ2-3|few|14|TRBV5-1
CASSLTGWGDTQYF
TGCGCCAGCAGCTTAACAGGGTGGGGAGATACGCAGTATTTT
>TRBD2|TRBJ2-2|few|20|TRBV4-1
CASSRLPGLGYRQNTGELFF
TGCGCCAGCAGCCGCCTGCCGGGACTAGGGTATAGGCAGAACACCGGGGAGCTGTTTTTT
>TRBD2|TRBJ2-1|many|15|TRBV7-9
CASSTRSGSVLGWFF
TGTGCCAGCAGCACCCGTAGCGGGAGTGTTTTAGGTTGGTTCTTC
>NA|TRBJ2-5|few|14|TRBV5-1
CASSPAVVQETQYF
TGCGCCAGCAGCCCAGCGGTAGTCCAAGAGACCCAGTACTTC
>NA|TRBJ2-1|many|14|TRBV4-2
CASSQDRGAVEQFF
TGTGCCAGCAGCCAAGATCGGGGAGCGGTTGAGCAGTTCTTC
>TRBD1|TRBJ2-7|many|15|TRBV12-3/TRBV12-4
CASSFGDRAIYEQYF
TGTGCCAGCAGTTTCGGTGACAGGGCTATCTACGAGCAGTACTTC
>TRBD2|TRBJ2-3|many|15|TRBV20-1
CSAGRLAGAPDTQYF
TGCAGTGCTGGAAGACTAGCGGGAGCTCCGGATACGCAGTATTTT
>NA|TRBJ1-5|many|14|TRBV4-1
CASSLGPINQPQHF
TGCGCCAGCAGCCTCGGACCGATCAATCAGCCCCAGCATTTT
>NA|TRBJ1-5|NA|16|TRBV12-3/TRBV12-4
CASSLGGLYSNQPQHF
TGTGCCAGCAGTTTAGGGGGGCTTTATAGCAATCAGCCCCAGCATTTT
>NA|TRBJ2-7|many|16|TRBV27
CASSPRLDEPSYEQYF
TGTGCCAGCAGTCCACGACTAGACGAGCCCTCCTACGAGCAGTACTTC
>TRBD1|TRBJ2-3|NA|14|TRBV6-1
CASRRGQGADTQYF
TGTGCCAGCAGACGAGGACAGGGTGCAGATACGCAGTATTTT
>NA|TRBJ1-2|many|13|TRBV4-1
CASSQDSHYGYTF
TGCGCCAGCAGCCAAGATAGTCACTATGGCTACACCTTC
>NA|TRBJ2-1|few|16|TRBV4-1
CASSQVFDRRGNEQFF
TGCGCCAGCAGCCAAGTCTTTGACCGTCGGGGCAATGAGCAGTTCTTC
>NA|TRBJ2-5|NA|13|TRBV20-1
CSARDQGQETQYF
TGCAGTGCTAGAGACCAAGGGCAAGAGACCCAGTACTTC
>NA|TRBJ1-3|many|14|TRBV7-2
CASSLWAEGNTIYF
TGTGCCAGCAGCCTATGGGCAGAAGGAAACACCATATATTTT
>TRBD2|TRBJ2-1|many|19|TRBV4-1
CASSQGLAGFASSYNEQFF
TGCGCCAGCAGCCAGGGCCTAGCGGGGTTTGCGAGCTCCTACAATGAGCAGTTCTTC
>NA|TRBJ1-5|many|15|TRBV6-1
CASSEHFYSNQPQHF
TGTGCCAGCAGTGAACACTTTTATAGCAATCAGCCCCAGCATTTT
>TRBD1|TRBJ1-1|many|14|TRBV29-1
CSAVTPGQLGISFF
TGCAGCGCTGTTACCCCGGGACAGCTAGGAATATCTTTCTTT
>NA|TRBJ2-5|many|16|TRBV11-2
CASSPTSSRVQEAQYF
TGTGCCAGCAGCCCGACTAGTTCGCGTGTTCAAGAGGCCCAGTACTTC
>NA|TRBJ2-1|many|15|TRBV2
CASRMGEGFYNEQFF
TGTGCCAGCCGGATGGGGGAAGGCTTCTACAATGAGCAGTTCTTC
>TRBD2|TRBJ2-3|many|18|TRBV12-3/TRBV12-4
CASSLAHLTSGPTDTQYF
TGTGCCAGCAGTTTAGCTCATTTGACTAGCGGGCCCACAGATACGCAGTATTTT
>TRBD1|TRBJ2-3|many|14|TRBV28
CASSQTGVTDTQYF
TGTGCCAGCAGTCAGACAGGGGTAACAGATACGCAGTATTTT
>NA|TRBJ1-4|many|13|TRBV11-2
CASSPPGSEKLFF
TGTGCCAGCAGCCCCCCGGGCTCAGAAAAACTGTTTTTT
>NA|TRBJ2-3|many|15|TRBV5-5
CASSWELRVTDTQYF
TGTGCCAGCAGCTGGGAACTCAGAGTCACAGATACGCAGTATTTT
>NA|TRBJ2-1|NA|13|TRBV29-1
CSGGKGSYNEQFF
TGCAGCGGGGGGAAAGGGTCCTACAATGAGCAGTTCTTC
>TRBD1|TRBJ2-5|many|16|TRBV12-3/TRBV12-4
CASSRVGQASLETQYF
TGTGCCAGCAGTCGTGTTGGACAGGCCTCTTTAGAGACCCAGTACTTC
>NA|TRBJ1-1|NA|13|TRBV7-2
CASSKRVKREAFF
TGTGCCAGCAGCAAACGGGTTAAACGCGAAGCTTTCTTT
>NA|TRBJ1-2|NA|15|TRBV19
CASSIKYSPTYGYTF
TGTGCCAGTAGTATAAAGTACAGCCCGACCTATGGCTACACCTTC